This T cell receptor beta chain was retrieved from a study of T-cell memory formation after mild COVID-19. Turning to the study itself: Clustering of TCRs was largely donor specific.

This CDR3 is built from 14 residues. V was shortened by 6 bases and J by 5 bases, with 18 bases between the two germline ends. Germline V lookup: CDR1 SQVTM, CDR2 ANQGSEA. TCRdb reprocessed the 5' RACE reads via MiXCR and lists one record per CDR3 protein. The sample consists of 350,000 or so distinct CDR3 sequences, 20% to 25% of them appearing once. The source material was PBMCs or a T cell subset sorted from them (not recorded which). The clonotype comes from a man between 18 and 29 years old who had mild COVID-19 (a few samples of this study predate the infection). Cell type and time point are not known. This rearrangement joins TRBV29-1 to TRBJ2-3, with D perhaps TRBD2 (6 bases). CDR3 region: CSVLPRGQRDTQYF. The CDR3, as DNA: TGCAGCGTCCTACCGCGGGGCCAGCGAGATACGCAGTATTTT.